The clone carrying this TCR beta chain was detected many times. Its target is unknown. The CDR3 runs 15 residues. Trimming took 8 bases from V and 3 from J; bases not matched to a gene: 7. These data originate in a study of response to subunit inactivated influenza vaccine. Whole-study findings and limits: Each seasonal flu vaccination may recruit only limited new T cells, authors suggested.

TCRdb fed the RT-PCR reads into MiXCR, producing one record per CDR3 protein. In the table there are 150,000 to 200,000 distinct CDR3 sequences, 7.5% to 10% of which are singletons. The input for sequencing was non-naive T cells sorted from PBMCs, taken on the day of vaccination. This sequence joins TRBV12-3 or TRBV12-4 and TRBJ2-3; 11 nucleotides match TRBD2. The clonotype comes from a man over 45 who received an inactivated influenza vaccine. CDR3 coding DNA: TGTGCCAGCGGAATAGCGGGGGGGCTGACAGATACGCAGTATTTT. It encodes CASGIAGGLTDTQYF.